This TCR beta chain was identified during a study of CD8 T cells in ankylosing spondylitis. The CDR3 sequence is 14 residues long. With 3 bases removed from V and 4 bases from J, the gap between germline ends came to 13 bases. The germline V gene encodes CDR1 SGHDT and CDR2 YYEEEE. Findings and caveats of the study: CD8+ by phenotype, disease-linked clones were relatively rare in peripheral blood. Reportedly, disease-linked clones are significantly enriched in ankylosing spondylitis patients' matched synovial fluid. A TCR beta motif of roughly eight highly homologous variants appeared characteristic of ankylosing spondylitis blood.

This clonotype was observed many times. Its antigen is still unknown. Quantitative barcoded 5'-RACE was used to prepare TCR beta libraries. TCRdb redid the calling of the 5' RACE reads with MiXCR, one entry per CDR3 protein. The sample yields 200,000 to 250,000 distinct CDR3 sequences, over 8.5% seen once. The clonotype was recovered from a male donor with ankylosing spondylitis or in good health (not recorded which). The rearrangement uses TRBV5-6 and TRBJ2-5, with a tentative D call TRBD1 (6 bases). The sample taken for sequencing was blood, either unsorted or a sorted T cell fraction (not recorded which). CDR3 sequence: CASSYTGMRETQYF. In nucleotides, the CDR3 is TGTGCCAGCAGCTATACAGGGATGAGAGAGACCCAGTACTTC.